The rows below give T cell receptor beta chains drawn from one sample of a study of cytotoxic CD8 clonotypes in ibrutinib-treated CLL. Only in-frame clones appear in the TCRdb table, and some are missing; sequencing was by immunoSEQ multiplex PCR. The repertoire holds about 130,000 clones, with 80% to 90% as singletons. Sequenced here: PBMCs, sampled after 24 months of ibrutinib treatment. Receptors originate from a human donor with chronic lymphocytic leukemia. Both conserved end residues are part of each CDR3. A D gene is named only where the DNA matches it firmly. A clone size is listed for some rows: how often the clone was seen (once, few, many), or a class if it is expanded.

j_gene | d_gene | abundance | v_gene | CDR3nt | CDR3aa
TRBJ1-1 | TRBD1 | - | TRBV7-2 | TGTGCCAGCAGGTTGACAGGGAGGGCTGAAGCTTTCTTT | CASRLTGRAEAFF
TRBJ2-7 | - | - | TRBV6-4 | TGTGCCAGCAGGATTAATACAGACTACGAGCAGTACTTC | CASRINTDYEQYF
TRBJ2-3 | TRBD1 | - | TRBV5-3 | TGTGCCAGCAGCTTTAAACAGGGGCCCACAGATACGCAGTATTTT | CASSFKQGPTDTQYF
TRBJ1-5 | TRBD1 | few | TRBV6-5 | TGTGGGGTGGGGGACAGCGATCAGCCCCAGCATTTT | CGVGDSDQPQHF
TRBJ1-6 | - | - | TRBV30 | TGTGCCTGGGGTGCATCGTGGCCTAATTCACCCCTCCACTTT | CAWGASWPNSPLHF
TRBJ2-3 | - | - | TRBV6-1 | TGTGCCAGCAGTGAATGGTTCGGGGCCACAGATACGCAGTATTTT | CASSEWFGATDTQYF
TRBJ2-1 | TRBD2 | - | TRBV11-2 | TGTGCCAGCAGCCCGACTAGCGGGGGGGTTTTTGGTTATGAGCAGTTCTTC | CASSPTSGGVFGYEQFF
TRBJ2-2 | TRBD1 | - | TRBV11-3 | TGTGCCAGCAGCCTCGGACAGGGGGGAAGCTCCGGGGAGCTGTTTTTT | CASSLGQGGSSGELFF
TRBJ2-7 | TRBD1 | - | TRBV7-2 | TGTGCCAGCAGCTTGGGGGACAGGGGACACGAGCAGTACTTC | CASSLGDRGHEQYF
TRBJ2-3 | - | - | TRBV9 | TGTGCCAGCAGCGTAGTCGACCAGGGGGATACGCAGTATTTT | CASSVVDQGDTQYF
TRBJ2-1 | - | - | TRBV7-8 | TGTGCCAGCAGCGCCTTTCCGGGACTCAATGAGCAGTTCTTC | CASSAFPGLNEQFF
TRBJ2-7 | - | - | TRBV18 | TGTGCCAGCTCACACGGGGGAGGCTACGAGCAGTACTTC | CASSHGGGYEQYF
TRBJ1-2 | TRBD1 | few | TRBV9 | TGTGCCAGCAGCGTAGGGGGACAGGCTGGCTATGGCTACACCTTC | CASSVGGQAGYGYTF
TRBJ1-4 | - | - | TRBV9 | TGTGCCAGCAGCGTAGACCCAGGCCAACTCGGGGGAACTAATGAAAAACTGTTTTTT | CASSVDPGQLGGTNEKLFF
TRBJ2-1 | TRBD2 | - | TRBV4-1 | TGCGCCAGCAGCCAAGGCCTAGCGGCTCGCTCCTACAATGAGCAGTTCTTC | CASSQGLAARSYNEQFF
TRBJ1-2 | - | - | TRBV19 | TGTGCCAGTAAAGATGGCGGCTACACCTTC | CASKDGGYTF
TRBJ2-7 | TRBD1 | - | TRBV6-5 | TGTGCCAGCACTTTTACAGGGGGCGACAACGAGCAGTACTTC | CASTFTGGDNEQYF
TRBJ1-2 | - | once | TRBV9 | TGTGCCAGCACGGTCACCGGGGGCAACTATGGCTACACCTTC | CASTVTGGNYGYTF
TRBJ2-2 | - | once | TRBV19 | TGTGCCAGTAGTATTTCGAGGAGTATCTCGAACACCGGGGAGCTGTTTTTT | CASSISRSISNTGELFF
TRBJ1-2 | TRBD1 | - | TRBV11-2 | TGTGCCAGCAGCCCGCGTACAGGGGTCTATGGCTACACCTTC | CASSPRTGVYGYTF
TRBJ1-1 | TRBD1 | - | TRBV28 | TGTGCCAGCAGTTTAGGGGGACAGGGCTCTCGTGGGGCTTTCTTT | CASSLGGQGSRGAFF
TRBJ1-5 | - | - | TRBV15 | TGTGCCACCAGCGGGCCACTACCTAGCTATAGCAATCAGCCCCAGCATTTT | CATSGPLPSYSNQPQHF
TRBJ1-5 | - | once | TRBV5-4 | TGTGCCAGCAGCTTGGGAGGACAAAAGGATCAGCCCCAGCATTTT | CASSLGGQKDQPQHF
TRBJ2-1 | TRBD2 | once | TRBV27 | TGTGCCAGCAGTTTAGTGCGGGGGGTTATTGGCAATGAGCAGTTCTTC | CASSLVRGVIGNEQFF
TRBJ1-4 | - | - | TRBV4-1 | TGCGCCAGCAGCCCGACCCAAGGGACCTCCGGGACCGAAAAACTGTTTTTT | CASSPTQGTSGTEKLFF
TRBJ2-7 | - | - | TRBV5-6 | TGTGCCAGCAGCTTGGAGGCAGGGGTCCGGGACGAGCAGTACTTC | CASSLEAGVRDEQYF
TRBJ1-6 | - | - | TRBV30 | TGTGCCCGTACGGAGGGTAATAATTCACCCCTCCACTTT | CARTEGNNSPLHF
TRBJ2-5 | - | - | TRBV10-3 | TGTGCCATCAGTGAGCCAGGGCGAGAGACCCAGTACTTC | CAISEPGRETQYF
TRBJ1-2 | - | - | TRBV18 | TGTGCCAGCTCACCTACAACAAAGGGATATGGCTACACCTTC | CASSPTTKGYGYTF
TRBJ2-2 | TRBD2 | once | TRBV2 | TGTGCCAGCAGAAATCGGTTTAGCGGGGTTACCGGGGAGCTGTTTTTT | CASRNRFSGVTGELFF
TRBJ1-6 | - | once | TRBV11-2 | TGTGCCAGCAGCTTCGGTGGACGGATTAATTCACCCCTCCACTTT | CASSFGGRINSPLHF
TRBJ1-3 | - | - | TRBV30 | TGTGCCTGGAGTGGAGAAAACACCATATATTTT | CAWSGENTIYF
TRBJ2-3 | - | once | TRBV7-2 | TGTGCCAGCAGCGAGGGTTGGGGGTCAGATACGCAGTATTTT | CASSEGWGSDTQYF
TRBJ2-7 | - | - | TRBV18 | TGTGCCAGCTCACAAACAACAGAAACCTACGAGCAGTACTTC | CASSQTTETYEQYF
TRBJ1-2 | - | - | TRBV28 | TGTGCCAGCAGTTCCCCCCAAGGGGGAGGGGGCTATGGCTACACCTTC | CASSSPQGGGGYGYTF
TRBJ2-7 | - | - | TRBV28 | TGTGCCAGCAGTTACTCCCTCGGAACAGGCCGTTCCTACGAGCAGTACTTC | CASSYSLGTGRSYEQYF
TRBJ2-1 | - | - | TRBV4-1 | TGCGCCAGCAGCCAGGACCCGGGGACGGTGCAGTTCTTC | CASSQDPGTVQFF
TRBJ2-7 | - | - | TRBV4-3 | TGCGCCAGCAGCCAAGATTCAAACAGCTACGAGCAGTACTTC | CASSQDSNSYEQYF
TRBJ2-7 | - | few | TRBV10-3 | TGTGCCATCAGTGAGACGACAGGGAGGTTCCACGAGCAGTACTTC | CAISETTGRFHEQYF
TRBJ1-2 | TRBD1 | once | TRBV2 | TGTGCCAGCAGTATACAGGGGACGGCTGGCTACACCTTC | CASSIQGTAGYTF
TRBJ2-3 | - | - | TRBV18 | TGTGCCAGCTCACTCTCCCAGGGTGCAGATACGCAGTATTTT | CASSLSQGADTQYF
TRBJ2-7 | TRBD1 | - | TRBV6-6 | TGTGCCAGCAGTTACACGACAGGGGTCGCCTACGAGCAGTACTTC | CASSYTTGVAYEQYF
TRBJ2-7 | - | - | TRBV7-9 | TGTGCCAGCAGCTTGGGGTCGGGGGCCAAGGTGTACGAGCAGTACTTC | CASSLGSGAKVYEQYF
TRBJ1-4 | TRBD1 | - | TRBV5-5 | TGTGCCAGCAGCTTTATTTCAGGGGGATTAACTAATGAAAAACTGTTTTTT | CASSFISGGLTNEKLFF
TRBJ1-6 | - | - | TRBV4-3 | TGCGCCAGCAGCCAAGAATCTGGGTTTCATTCACCCCTCCACTTT | CASSQESGFHSPLHF
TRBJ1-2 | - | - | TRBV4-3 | TGCGCCAGCAGCCAAGAACGCCAAGCGACCTATGGCTACACCTTC | CASSQERQATYGYTF
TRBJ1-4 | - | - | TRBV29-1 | TGCAGCGTTGAAGATTCACAAGAGCTGTTTTTT | CSVEDSQELFF
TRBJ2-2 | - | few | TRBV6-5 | TGTGCCAGCAGGAGTGGCAGGGGCGACACCGGGGAGCTGTTTTTT | CASRSGRGDTGELFF
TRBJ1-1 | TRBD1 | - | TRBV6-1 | TGTGCCAGCTGGAGACAGGGGAGGACTGAAGCTTTCTTT | CASWRQGRTEAFF
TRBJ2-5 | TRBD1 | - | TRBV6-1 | TGTGCCAGCAGTGAAGGACAGGGGGCGCATGAGACCCAGTACTTC | CASSEGQGAHETQYF
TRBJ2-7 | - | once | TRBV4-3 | TGCGCCAGCAGCCTTACGTACGAGCAGTACTTC | CASSLTYEQYF
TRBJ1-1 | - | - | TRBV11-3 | TGTGCCAGCAGCGCAGAAAGCCGGTCTGAAGCTTTCTTT | CASSAESRSEAFF
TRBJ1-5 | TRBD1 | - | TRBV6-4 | TGTGCCAGCAGCCTTCGGGACAGGGCGGGTCAGCCCCAGCATTTT | CASSLRDRAGQPQHF
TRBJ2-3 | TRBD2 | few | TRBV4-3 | TGCGCCAGCAGCCAAGATCGCGGGAGTTTGCGGACAGATACGCAGTATTTT | CASSQDRGSLRTDTQYF
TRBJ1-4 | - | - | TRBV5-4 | TGTGCCAGCAGCTCAAGACAGAATGAAAAACTGTTTTTT | CASSSRQNEKLFF
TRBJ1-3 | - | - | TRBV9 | TGTGCCAGCAGCGTAGGCGGTACTGGAAACACCATATATTTT | CASSVGGTGNTIYF
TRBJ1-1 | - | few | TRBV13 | TGTGCCAGCAGCCTCAGGGGTTTCGGCACTGAAGCTTTCTTT | CASSLRGFGTEAFF
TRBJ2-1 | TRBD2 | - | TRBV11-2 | TGTGCCAGCAGCCACCTCGGACTAGCGGGGGCCGCTCGCAATGAGCAGTTCTTC | CASSHLGLAGAARNEQFF
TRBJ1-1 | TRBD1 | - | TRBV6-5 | TGTGCCAGCAGTTACCTCCCGGGACAGGGATACACTGAAGCTTTCTTT | CASSYLPGQGYTEAFF